This paragraph covers one TCR beta chain sequence. TCRdb keeps only in-frame clones here, not all; method: immunoSEQ multiplex PCR. The data contain 65,000 to 75,000 clones, more than 85% of them singletons. This specimen comes from a study of blood T cell repertoires in COVID-19. The CDR3 contains 12 residues. Trimming removed 7 bases from V and 0 bases from J, with 6 bases in between. CDR1 and CDR2 (germline): SNHLY, FYNNEI. The chain has TRBV2 and TRBJ1-1, with unresolved D. The receptor was isolated from a human donor with active COVID-19. The donor label of this sample is uncertain. What was sequenced was peripheral blood. For the CDR3, the DNA is TGTGCCAGCACAGGCATGAACACTGAAGCTTTCTTT. It is translated as CASTGMNTEAFF.